One and the same sample provided the 18 T cell receptor beta chains below, sequenced in a study of control samples from healthy donors and cancer patients. Clones were read by immunoSEQ multiplex PCR, and TCRdb kept only the in-frame ones, dropping some. The sample holds 180,000 or so clones, just under 95% seen once. Sequencing was performed on blood. Receptors were obtained from a woman aged 55 to 70 in good health.

The V gene is TRBV4-1, the J gene TRBJ1-3; tentative D call: TRBD1 (5 bases). V gave up 4 bases and J gave up 1 base, with 17 bases separating them. This CDR3 contains 17 residues. CDR1 MGHRA and CDR2 YSYEKL come from the germline V gene. CDR3: CASSLGHATASGNTIYF. The CDR3, as DNA: TGCGCCAGCAGCCTCGGACACGCAACTGCTTCTGGAAACACCATATATTTT.

This clone was recorded once. The V and J genes are TRBV6-5 and TRBJ2-7; D tentatively fits TRBD1 or TRBD2 (5 bases each). The germline V gene has CDR1 MNHEY and CDR2 SVGAGI. V was pared by 0 bases and J by 2 bases, with 8 bases between. This CDR3 is 14 amino acids long. The CDR3 spells CASSYSVGPYEQYF. The CDR3 DNA reads TGTGCCAGCAGTTACTCGGTGGGACCCTACGAGCAGTACTTC.

The J gene is TRBJ2-3, the V gene TRBV21-1; the table's D call TRBD1 went unverified against the DNA. TRBV21-1 is deemed a pseudogene. The CDR3 extends over 18 amino acids. The CDR3 is CASSPNEGGPSSTDTQYF. The DNA for the CDR3 is TGTGCCAGCAGCCCAAACGAAGGGGGCCCTTCTAGCACAGATACGCAGTATTTT.

The V gene is TRBV2, the J gene TRBJ2-7; the D gene is possibly TRBD1 (6 bases). CDR3 length equals 14 residues. Germline CDR1 is SNHLY and CDR2 is FYNNEI. V was shortened by 6 bases and J by 5 bases, with 17 bases between the two germline ends. The CDR3 protein is CASSDRTLIDEQYF. The CDR3 DNA sequence: TGTGCCAGCAGCGACAGGACCCTGATTGACGAGCAGTACTTC.

This clone was observed a few times. This specimen includes other DNA sequences encoding the same CDR3. J is TRBJ1-5 and V is TRBV7-2; no definite D call. Trimming removed 2 bases at V and 10 bases at J, with 6 bases between. The germline gives CDR1 SGHTA, CDR2 FQGNSA. CDR3 size: 11 residues. CDR3 loop: CASSLPGPQHF. The CDR3 DNA sequence: TGTGCCAGCAGCTTACCCGGCCCCCAGCATTTT.

The chain recombines TRBV29-1 with TRBJ1-2; 7 nucleotides align to TRBD1. There are 12 residues in the CDR3. Trimming cost V 6 bases and J 6 bases; bases outside gene matches: 7. Germline lookup yields CDR1 SQVTM and CDR2 ANQGSEA. The CDR3 loop reads CSVGDRADGYTF. CDR3 nucleotides: TGCAGCGTAGGAGACAGGGCCGATGGCTACACCTTC.

This chain uses TRBV7-8 with TRBJ2-1; TRBD1 is a possible D gene (6 bases). Germline CDR1 and CDR2: SGHVS and FQNEAQ. V lost 0 bases and J 4 bases, leaving 19 bases between the germline ends. This CDR3 contains 18 residues. CDR3 sequence (DNA): TGTGCCAGCAGCTTAGCCCCCCCGGTACAGGGCATATACAATGAGCAGTTCTTC. This codes for CASSLAPPVQGIYNEQFF. Supplemented by reference TRBV7-8 and TRBJ2-1, the full variable domain reads GAGVSQSPRYKVAKRGQDVALRCDPISGHVSLFWYQQALGQGPEFLTYFQNEAQLDKSGLPSDRFFAERPEGSVSTLKIQRTQQEDSAVYLCASSLAPPVQGIYNEQFFGPGTRLTVL.

The V call is TRBV9, the J call TRBJ1-1; 8 nucleotides agree with TRBD1. Looked up from germline, CDR1 is SGDLS and CDR2 is YYNGEE. This CDR3 has 13 amino acids. After removal of 2 bases from V and 7 bases from J, the junction contained 4 bases not matched to a gene. CDR3 nucleotides: TGTGCCAGCAGCGTTAGAGGGACAGGTGAAGCTTTCTTT. It yields the protein CASSVRGTGEAFF.

The genes are TRBV7-9 and TRBJ1-1, with a weak D call TRBD1 (5 bases). V was pared by 6 bases and J by 4 bases, with 15 bases between. Germline values: CDR1 SEHNR, CDR2 FQNEAQ (reference sequence). This CDR3 spans 14 amino acids. This CDR3 reads CASSPRRGVTEAFF. Written as DNA, the CDR3 is TGTGCCAGCAGTCCCCGCCGGGGGGTCACTGAAGCTTTCTTT.

The chain carries TRBV12-3 or TRBV12-4 and TRBJ2-5, with D unresolved. The CDR3 extends over 11 amino acids. V gave up 4 bases and J gave up 2 bases, with 2 bases separating them. The DNA for the CDR3 is TGTGCCAGCAGTTCACAAGAGACCCAGTACTTC. This gives the protein CASSSQETQYF.

Here the CDR3 DNA reads TGTGCCAGCAGCTTGCCGGGACAGGGCGAGAACACTGAAGCTTTCTTT. This gives the protein CASSLPGQGENTEAFF. This chain joins TRBV5-6 and TRBJ1-1; 9 bases map to TRBD1. This CDR3 region has 16 residues. Losses at the gene ends were 1 base for V and 1 base for J; bases not matched to a gene: 5. Germline CDR1 reads SGHDT; CDR2 reads YYEEEE.

The V call is TRBV6-2 or TRBV6-3, the J call TRBJ1-2; no clear D. The CDR3 extends over 11 amino acids. The germline V and J ends were trimmed by 5 bases and 14 bases, with 15 bases remaining between them. Germline V lookup: CDR1 MNHEY, CDR2 SVGEGT. The CDR3 DNA follows: TGTGCCAGCAGTCGGACTGCCTTTCTAACCTTC. Residues: CASSRTAFLTF.

The chain is built from TRBV3-1 (or the pseudogene TRBV3-2) and TRBJ2-1; 9 bases match TRBD1. The CDR3 spans 15 residues. Germline V CDR1 and CDR2: LGHDT, YNNKEL (reference sequence). V gave up 4 bases and J gave up 5 bases; unmatched junction bases: 6. The CDR3 coding sequence is TGTGCCAGCAGCCGTGGACAGGGGAACCACAATGAGCAGTTCTTC. Translating it yields CASSRGQGNHNEQFF.

The chain carries TRBV12-3 or TRBV12-4 and TRBJ2-1; possibly TRBD2 for D (6 bases). Trimming removed 5 bases at V and 2 bases at J, with 7 bases between. The CDR3 has 13 residues. Here the CDR3 reads CASSRGTYNEQFF. The CDR3 region has the DNA TGTGCCAGCAGTCGGGGGACCTACAATGAGCAGTTCTTC.

This chain uses TRBV30 with TRBJ1-2; unclear D gene. Trimming shortened V by 5 bases and J by 2 bases, and 9 bases separated the two germline ends. From germline, CDR1 is GTSNPN and CDR2 SVGIG (reference sequence). This CDR3 has 12 amino acids. The CDR3 protein is CAWYRGNYGYTF. The CDR3 bases are TGTGCCTGGTATCGGGGAAACTATGGCTACACCTTC. The full variable domain, with the rest looked up from reference TRBV30 and TRBJ1-2, is SQTIHQWPATLVQPVGSPLSLECTVEGTSNPNLYWYRQAAGRGLQLLFYSVGIGQISSEVPQNLSASRPQDRQFILSSKKLLLSDSGFYLCAWYRGNYGYTFGSGTRLTVV.

This clone was observed a single time. The chain has TRBV5-1 and TRBJ1-2, with 7 bases lining up with TRBD1. The length of the CDR3 is 14 residues. The junction had 6 bases not matched to a gene; V was cut back by 4 bases and J by 3 bases. In germline, CDR1 is SGHRS, CDR2 YFSETQ. The CDR3 nucleotides are TGCGCCAGCAGCACGGGACAGATCTACTATGGCTACACCTTC. Translated: CASSTGQIYYGYTF.

The gene calls are TRBV11-2 and TRBJ1-6; D perhaps matches TRBD1 (6 bases). There are 14 residues in the CDR3. Trimming removed 1 base from V and 6 bases from J, with 7 bases in between. Germline V gives CDR1 SGHAT, CDR2 FQNNGV. CDR3 protein: CASSLGTVNSPLHF. The CDR3 DNA reads as TGTGCCAGCAGCTTAGGGACAGTTAATTCACCCCTCCACTTT.

The chain links TRBV20-1 to TRBJ1-2; D is unclear. CDR3 size: 11 residues. Trimming cost V 3 bases and J 8 bases, with 10 bases left between them. Germline loops: CDR1 DFQATT, CDR2 SNEGSKA (reference sequence). DNA of the CDR3: TGCAGTGCTAGCCGCGACAAAGGCTACACCTTC. Protein: CSASRDKGYTF.